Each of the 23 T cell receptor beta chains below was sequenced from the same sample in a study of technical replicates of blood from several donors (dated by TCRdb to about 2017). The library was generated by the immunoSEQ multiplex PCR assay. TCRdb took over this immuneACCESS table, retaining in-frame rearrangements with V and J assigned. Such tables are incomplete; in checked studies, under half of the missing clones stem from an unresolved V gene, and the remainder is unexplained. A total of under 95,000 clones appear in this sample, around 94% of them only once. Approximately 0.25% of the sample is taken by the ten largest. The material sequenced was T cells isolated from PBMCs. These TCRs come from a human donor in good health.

The CDR3 region is CASSAGTGYNEQFF. In DNA, the CDR3 is TGTGCCAGCAGCGCCGGGACAGGCTACAATGAGCAGTTCTTC. V usage is TRBV6-1 and J usage is TRBJ2-1, with 8 nucleotides matching TRBD1. Germline CDR1 is MNHNS and CDR2 is SASEGT. The CDR3 covers 14 residues. Losses at the gene ends were 6 bases for V and 3 bases for J; bases not matched to a gene: 4.

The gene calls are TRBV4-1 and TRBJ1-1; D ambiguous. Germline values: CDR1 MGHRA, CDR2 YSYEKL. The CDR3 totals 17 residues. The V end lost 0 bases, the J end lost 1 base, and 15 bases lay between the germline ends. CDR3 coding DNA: TGCGCCAGCAGCCAAGATTCTGGGAGGGCGGCGAACACTGAAGCTTTCTTT. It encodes CASSQDSGRAANTEAFF.

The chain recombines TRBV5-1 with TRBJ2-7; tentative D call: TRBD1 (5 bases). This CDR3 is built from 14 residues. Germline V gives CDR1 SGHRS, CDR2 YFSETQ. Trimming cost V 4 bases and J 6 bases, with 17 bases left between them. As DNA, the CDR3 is TGCGCCAGCAGCCCGAACCTAGAGGACATCGAGCAGTACTTC. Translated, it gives CASSPNLEDIEQYF. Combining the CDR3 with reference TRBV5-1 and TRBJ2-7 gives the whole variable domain KAGVTQTPRYLIKTRGQQVTLSCSPISGHRSVSWYQQTPGQGLQFLFEYFSETQRNKGNFPGRFSGRQFSNSRSEMNVSTLELGDSALYLCASSPNLEDIEQYFGPGTRLTVT.

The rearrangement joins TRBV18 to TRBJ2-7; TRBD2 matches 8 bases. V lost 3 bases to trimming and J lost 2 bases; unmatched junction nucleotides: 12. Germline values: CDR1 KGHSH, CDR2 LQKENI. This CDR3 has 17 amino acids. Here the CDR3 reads CASSPPSAGAGAYEQYF. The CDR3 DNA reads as TGTGCCAGCTCACCTCCTTCAGCGGGAGCAGGTGCCTACGAGCAGTACTTC.

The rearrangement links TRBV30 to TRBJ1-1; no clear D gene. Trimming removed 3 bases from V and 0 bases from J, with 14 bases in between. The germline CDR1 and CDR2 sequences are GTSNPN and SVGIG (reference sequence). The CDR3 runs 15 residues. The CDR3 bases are TGTGCCTGGAGATCTCCGGGAGGAATGAACACTGAAGCTTTCTTT. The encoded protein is CAWRSPGGMNTEAFF.

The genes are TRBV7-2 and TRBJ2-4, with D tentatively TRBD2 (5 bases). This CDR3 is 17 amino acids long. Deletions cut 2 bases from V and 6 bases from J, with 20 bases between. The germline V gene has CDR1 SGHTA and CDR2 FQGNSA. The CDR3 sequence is CASSLYNRGLLGNIQYF. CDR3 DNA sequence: TGTGCCAGCAGCTTATACAACCGCGGACTCCTGGGAAACATTCAGTACTTC.

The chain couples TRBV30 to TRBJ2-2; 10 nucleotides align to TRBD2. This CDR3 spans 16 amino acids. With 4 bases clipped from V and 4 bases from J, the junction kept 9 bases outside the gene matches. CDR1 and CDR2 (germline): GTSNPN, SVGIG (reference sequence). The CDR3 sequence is CAWKGAAGGSTGELFF. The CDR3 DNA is TGTGCCTGGAAGGGGGCAGCGGGGGGGTCCACCGGGGAGCTGTTTTTT.

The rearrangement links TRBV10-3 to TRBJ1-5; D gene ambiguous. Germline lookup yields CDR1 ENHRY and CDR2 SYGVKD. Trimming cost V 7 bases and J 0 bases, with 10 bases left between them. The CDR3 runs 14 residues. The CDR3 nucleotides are TGTGCCATCAACCCGGGAAATAGCAATCAGCCCCAGCATTTT. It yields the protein CAINPGNSNQPQHF.

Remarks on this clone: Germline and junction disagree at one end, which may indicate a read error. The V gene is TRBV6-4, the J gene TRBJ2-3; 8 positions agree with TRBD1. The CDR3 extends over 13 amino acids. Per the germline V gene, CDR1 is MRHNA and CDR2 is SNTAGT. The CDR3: CASSDYFRGQWNF. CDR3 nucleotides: TGTGCCAGCAGTGATTATTTCAGGGGGCAGTGGAATTTT.

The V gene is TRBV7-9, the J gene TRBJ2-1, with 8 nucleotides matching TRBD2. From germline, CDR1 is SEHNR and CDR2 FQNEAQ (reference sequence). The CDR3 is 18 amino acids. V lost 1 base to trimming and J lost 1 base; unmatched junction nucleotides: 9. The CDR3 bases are TGTGCCAGCAGCTTAGATGCGGGAGGACCGCCATCCTACAATGAGCAGTTCTTC. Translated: CASSLDAGGPPSYNEQFF.

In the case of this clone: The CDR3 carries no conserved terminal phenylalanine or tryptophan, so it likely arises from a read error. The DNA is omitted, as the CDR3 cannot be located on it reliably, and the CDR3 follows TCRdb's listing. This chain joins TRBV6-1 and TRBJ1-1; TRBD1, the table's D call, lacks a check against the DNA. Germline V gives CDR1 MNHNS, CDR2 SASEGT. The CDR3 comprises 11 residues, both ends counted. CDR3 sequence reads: CASGGTGAPEV.

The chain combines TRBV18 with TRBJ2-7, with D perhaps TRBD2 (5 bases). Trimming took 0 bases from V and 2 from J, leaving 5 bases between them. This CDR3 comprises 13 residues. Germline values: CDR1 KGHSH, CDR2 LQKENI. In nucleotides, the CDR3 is TGTGCCAGCTCACCACCAGCGGCCTACGAGCAGTACTTC. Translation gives CASSPPAAYEQYF.

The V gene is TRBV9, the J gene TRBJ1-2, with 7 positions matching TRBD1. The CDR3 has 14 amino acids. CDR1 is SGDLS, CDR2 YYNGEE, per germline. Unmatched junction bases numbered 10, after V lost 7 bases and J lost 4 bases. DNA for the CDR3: TGTGCCAGCCGAGAGACAGGGCCACCCTATGGCTACACCTTC. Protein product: CASRETGPPYGYTF.

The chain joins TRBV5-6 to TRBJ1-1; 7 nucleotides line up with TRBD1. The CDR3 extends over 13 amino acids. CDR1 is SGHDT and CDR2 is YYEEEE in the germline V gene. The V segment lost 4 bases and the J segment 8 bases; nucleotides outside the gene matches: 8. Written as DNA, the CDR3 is TGTGCCAGCAGCCGACAGGGTTGGTTAGAAGCTTTCTTT. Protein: CASSRQGWLEAFF.

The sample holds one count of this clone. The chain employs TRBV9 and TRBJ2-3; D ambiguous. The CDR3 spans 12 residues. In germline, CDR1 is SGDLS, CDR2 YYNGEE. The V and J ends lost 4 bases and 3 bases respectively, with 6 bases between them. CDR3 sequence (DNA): TGTGCCAGCAGCCCCCAAACAGATACGCAGTATTTT. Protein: CASSPQTDTQYF.

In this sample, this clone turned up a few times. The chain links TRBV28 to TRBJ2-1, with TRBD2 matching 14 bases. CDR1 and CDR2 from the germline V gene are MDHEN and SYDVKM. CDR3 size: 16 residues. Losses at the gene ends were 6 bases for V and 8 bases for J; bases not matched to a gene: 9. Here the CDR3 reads CASRGGAGLAGDEQFF. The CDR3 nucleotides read TGTGCCAGCAGGGGGGGAGCGGGACTAGCGGGAGATGAGCAGTTCTTC. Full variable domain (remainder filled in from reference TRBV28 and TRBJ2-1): DVKVTQSSRYLVKRTGEKVFLECVQDMDHENMFWYRQDPGLGLRLIYFSYDVKMKEKGDIPEGYSVSREKKERFSLILESASTNQTSMYLCASRGGAGLAGDEQFFGPGTRLTVL.

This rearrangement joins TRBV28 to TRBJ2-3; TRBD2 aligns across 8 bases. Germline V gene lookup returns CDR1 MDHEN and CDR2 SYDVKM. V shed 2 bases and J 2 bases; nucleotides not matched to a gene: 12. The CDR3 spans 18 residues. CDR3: CASSLQLAVPLFTDTQYF. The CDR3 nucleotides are TGTGCCAGCAGTTTACAACTAGCGGTTCCCCTTTTCACAGATACGCAGTATTTT.

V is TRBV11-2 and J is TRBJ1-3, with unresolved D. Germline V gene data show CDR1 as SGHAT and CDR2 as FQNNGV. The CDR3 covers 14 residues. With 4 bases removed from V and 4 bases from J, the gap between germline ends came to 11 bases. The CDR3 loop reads CASSSGLPGNTIYF. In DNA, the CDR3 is TGTGCCAGCAGCTCCGGACTCCCGGGAAACACCATATATTTT. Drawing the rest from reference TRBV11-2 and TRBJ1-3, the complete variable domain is EAGVAQSPRYKIIEKRQSVAFWCNPISGHATLYWYQQILGQGPKLLIQFQNNGVVDDSQLPKDRFSAERLKGVDSTLKIQPAKLEDSAVYLCASSSGLPGNTIYFGEGSWLTVV.

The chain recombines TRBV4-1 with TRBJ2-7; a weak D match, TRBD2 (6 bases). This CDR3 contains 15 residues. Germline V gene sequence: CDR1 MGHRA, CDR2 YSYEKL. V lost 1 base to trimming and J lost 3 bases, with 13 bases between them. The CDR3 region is CASSQGWSGYYEQYF. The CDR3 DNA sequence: TGCGCCAGCAGCCAAGGTTGGAGCGGGTACTACGAGCAGTACTTC.

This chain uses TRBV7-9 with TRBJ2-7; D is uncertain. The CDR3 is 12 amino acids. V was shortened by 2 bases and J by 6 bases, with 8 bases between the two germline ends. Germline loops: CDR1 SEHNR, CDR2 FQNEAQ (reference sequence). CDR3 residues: CASSLPRAEQYF. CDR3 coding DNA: TGTGCCAGCAGCTTACCGCGAGCCGAGCAGTACTTC. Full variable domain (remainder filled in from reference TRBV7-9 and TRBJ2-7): DTGVSQNPRHKITKRGQNVTFRCDPISEHNRLYWYRQTLGQGPEFLTYFQNEAQLEKSRLLSDRFSAERPKGSFSTLEIQRTEQGDSAMYLCASSLPRAEQYFGPGTRLTVT.

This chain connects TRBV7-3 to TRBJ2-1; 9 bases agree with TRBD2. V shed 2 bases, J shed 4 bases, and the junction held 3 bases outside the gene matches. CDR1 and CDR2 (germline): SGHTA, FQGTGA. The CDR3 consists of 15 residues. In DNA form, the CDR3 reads TGTGCCAGCAGCTTAGCGGGGGGGCCTTACAATGAGCAGTTCTTC. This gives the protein CASSLAGGPYNEQFF.

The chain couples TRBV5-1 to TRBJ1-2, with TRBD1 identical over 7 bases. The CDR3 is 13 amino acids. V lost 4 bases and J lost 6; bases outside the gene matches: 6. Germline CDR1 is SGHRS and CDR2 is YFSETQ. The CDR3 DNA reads TGCGCCAGCAGCCGGGACAGCCCCGATGGCTACACCTTC. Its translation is CASSRDSPDGYTF.

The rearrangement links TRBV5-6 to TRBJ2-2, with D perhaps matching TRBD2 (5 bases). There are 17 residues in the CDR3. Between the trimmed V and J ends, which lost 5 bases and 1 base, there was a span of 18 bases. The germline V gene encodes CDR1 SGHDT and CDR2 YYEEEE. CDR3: CASSPPVGSVNTGELFF. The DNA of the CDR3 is TGTGCCAGCAGTCCGCCGGTAGGGAGCGTGAACACCGGGGAGCTGTTTTTT.